This TCR beta chain was sequenced for a study of blood T cell repertoires in COVID-19. About the research overall: Samples came from the United States, Italy and Spain, spanning acute and convalescent COVID-19. Sources were T cells, B-cell-depleted T cells, or PBMCs; the material itself was cDNA or gDNA.

As originally analysed: Nucleated cell counts were estimated from reference gene primer amplification. Sequencing was performed with immunoSEQ multiplex PCR; in TCRdb, only in-frame clones are kept and a portion is missing. That table furnishes V, J and clone size, whereas the DNA furnished D and trimming. The table shows about 25,000 clones, with over 80% occurring only once. The CDR3 sequence is 14 residues long. The J segment lost 7 bases and the V segment lost 2 bases, leaving 6 bases of the junction unmatched. In germline, CDR1 is SGHRS, CDR2 YFSETQ. A remark on this clone: This specimen includes other DNA sequences encoding the same CDR3.

The source material was peripheral blood. The origin of this receptor is a woman of 80 years or more with acute or convalescent COVID-19. The genes are TRBV5-1 and TRBJ2-7; TRBD1 agrees at 10 bases. CDR3 in DNA: TGCGCCAGCAGCTTCCGACAGGGGGCTGGGGAGCAGTACTTC. Its translation is CASSFRQGAGEQYF.